A selection of T cell receptor beta chains follows, all from one sample in a study of T-cell reconstitution after alpha-beta-depleted transplantation in children. TCRdb ran MiXCR on the PCR reads and lists one entry per CDR3 protein. Of hundreds of thousands of distinct CDR3 sequences listed, less than 9.5% are singletons. The input for sequencing was peripheral blood, taken 360 days after TCRalphabeta/CD19-depleted stem cell transplant. Receptors were obtained from a female patient aged 2-10 years who had a stem cell transplant for Fanconi anemia, so the T cells may come from the graft donor. CDR3s include the opening cysteine and the closing phenylalanine or tryptophan. A D gene is named only where the DNA matches it firmly. Clone size appears in some rows only: once, few, many, or a class for an expanded clone.

16 | . | . | TRBJ2-7 | TRBV27 | TGTGCCAGCAGTTTATCCTCAGGGCTACCCTTGTACGAGCAGTACTTC | CASSLSSGLPLYEQYF
11 | . | many | TRBJ1-1 | TRBV7-9 | TGTGCCAGCACACGGAACACTGAAGCTTTCTTT | CASTRNTEAFF
17 | . | many | TRBJ2-2 | TRBV4-2 | TGTGCCAGCAGCCAACAGGGGGGGGCCTCGAACACCGGGGAGCTGTTTTTT | CASSQQGGASNTGELFF
13 | . | . | TRBJ2-7 | TRBV5-1 | TGCGCCAGCAGCTTGGGGCCTGGGTACGAGCAGTACTTC | CASSLGPGYEQYF
16 | . | many | TRBJ2-2 | TRBV18 | TGTGCCAGCTCACCAGTTGGGACGGTAAACACCGGGGAGCTGTTTTTT | CASSPVGTVNTGELFF
13 | . | many | TRBJ2-6 | TRBV6-5 | TGTGCCAGCAGTTACTCTGGGGCCAACGTCCTGACTTTC | CASSYSGANVLTF
13 | . | many | TRBJ1-6 | TRBV6-1 | TGTGCCAGCAACCCAACAAGGAATTCACCCCTCCACTTT | CASNPTRNSPLHF
11 | . | few | TRBJ2-7 | TRBV28 | TGTGCCAGCACTTCTAGGGCAGTTCAGTACTTC | CASTSRAVQYF
15 | TRBD2 | many | TRBJ2-1 | TRBV10-3 | TGTGCCATCAGTGGAGCTAGCGGGGTGTACAATGAGCAGTTCTTC | CAISGASGVYNEQFF
16 | . | few | TRBJ1-3 | TRBV5-1 | TGCGCCAGCAGCTTGGAGGTGGGGAGCTCTGGAAACACCATATATTTT | CASSLEVGSSGNTIYF
15 | TRBD2 | few | TRBJ2-1 | TRBV11-2 | TGTGCCAGCAGCTCGTACCTACTAGCGGGAGTAAAGCAGTTCTTC | CASSSYLLAGVKQFF
16 | . | many | TRBJ2-2 | TRBV10-3 | TGTGCCATCAGTGAGTGGGCACCCCCTCGCACCGGGGAGCTGTTTTTT | CAISEWAPPRTGELFF
15 | TRBD1 | few | TRBJ2-7 | TRBV11-2 | TGTGCCAGCAGCTTAGTGGGACAGGGTGCCTACGAGCAGTACTTC | CASSLVGQGAYEQYF
15 | . | few | TRBJ1-1 | TRBV7-2 | TGTGCCAGCAGCCAGGGGTCAGGGATGGGGACTGAAGCTTTCTTT | CASSQGSGMGTEAFF
15 | . | . | TRBJ2-5 | TRBV6-2/TRBV6-3 | TGTGCCAGCAGTTACTCCCGGGGGTTCCCAGAGACCCAGTACTTC | CASSYSRGFPETQYF
14 | . | many | TRBJ2-3 | TRBV5-1 | TGCGCCAGCAGCTTGGGGGGGCTCACAGATACGCAGTATTTT | CASSLGGLTDTQYF
14 | . | few | TRBJ2-4 | TRBV18 | TGTGCCAGCTCACCCGGGACTCCCAAAAACATTCAGTACTTC | CASSPGTPKNIQYF
14 | TRBD1 | many | TRBJ1-5 | TRBV20-1 | TGCAGTGCTACACAGGGGGCCGGGGCTCAGCCCCAGCATTTT | CSATQGAGAQPQHF
19 | TRBD2 | . | TRBJ2-5 | TRBV7-2 | TGTGCCAGCAGCTTAGCCGGGACTAGCGGGAGATTCATTGATGAGACCCAGTACTTC | CASSLAGTSGRFIDETQYF
14 | TRBD1 | many | TRBJ2-5 | TRBV5-1 | TGCGCCAGCAGCGGAACAGGGGAATCAGAGACCCAGTACTTC | CASSGTGESETQYF
18 | . | few | TRBJ2-5 | TRBV2 | TGTGCCAGCAGTGTCCCTTTGTCTGGGGGGATTCTCCAAGAGACCCAGTACTTC | CASSVPLSGGILQETQYF
16 | TRBD2 | . | TRBJ2-4 | TRBV20-1 | TGCTGTGCTGTCAATAGGGGAGGGGAGGCCAAAAACATTCAGTACTTC | CCAVNRGGEAKNIQYF
10 | . | many | TRBJ1-6 | TRBV7-3 | TGTGCCGGATCGGGTTCACCCCTCCACTTT | CAGSGSPLHF
13 | . | many | TRBJ2-3 | TRBV7-2 | TGTGCCAGCAGCTTAGTCCGGGGAGATACGCAGTATTTT | CASSLVRGDTQYF
12 | . | many | TRBJ2-1 | TRBV29-1 | TGCAGCGCCGTTGTATGGGGCGATGAGCAGTTCTTC | CSAVVWGDEQFF
18 | TRBD2 | few | TRBJ2-7 | TRBV9 | TGTGCCAGCAGCCATGCGACTAGCGGGGAAGAAGTAGGCTACGAGCAGTACTTC | CASSHATSGEEVGYEQYF
14 | . | many | TRBJ2-1 | TRBV3-1 | TGTGCCAGCAGCCAAGAAAACTCCTACAATGAGCAGTTCTTC | CASSQENSYNEQFF
17 | TRBD1 | few | TRBJ2-7 | TRBV5-1 | TGCGCCAGCGGACTCCTCAGTCCGGGACAGGCCTACTACGAGCAGTACTTC | CASGLLSPGQAYYEQYF
13 | . | few | TRBJ2-3 | TRBV10-2 | TGCGCCAGCAGTGAGGATAAACGCACCCCGCAGTATTTT | CASSEDKRTPQYF
14 | . | few | TRBJ2-5 | TRBV12-3/TRBV12-4 | TGTGCCAGCACCCCGGGCCCTAGGGTTGAGACCCAGTACTTC | CASTPGPRVETQYF
17 | . | many | TRBJ2-1 | TRBV10-2 | TGCGCCAGCAGTGATGCCAGGGATGTTTCTAGCTACAATGAGCAGTTCTTC | CASSDARDVSSYNEQFF
13 | . | few | TRBJ1-2 | TRBV6-5 | TGTGCCAGCAGTTACTCAGGCAGCCATGGCTACACCTTC | CASSYSGSHGYTF
15 | . | . | TRBJ1-1 | TRBV7-9 | TGTGCCAGCAGCTCAACACAGGTCATGAACACTGAAGCTTTCTTT | CASSSTQVMNTEAFF
14 | . | . | TRBJ1-6 | TRBV11-1 | TGTGCCAGCAGCAAAGGAAGGGGAAATTCACCCCTCCACTTT | CASSKGRGNSPLHF
14 | . | many | TRBJ2-7 | TRBV5-1 | TGCGCCAGCAGCCCAACGGGACACACCTACGAGCAGTACTTC | CASSPTGHTYEQYF
13 | . | . | TRBJ1-5 | TRBV19 | TGTGCCAGTAGTATGGATCTTCTAAATAGTCAGCATTTT | CASSMDLLNSQHF
14 | . | many | TRBJ1-5 | TRBV12-3/TRBV12-4 | TGTGCCAGCAGCCGTGGACGGGAAAATCAGCCCCAGCATTTT | CASSRGRENQPQHF
14 | . | many | TRBJ2-1 | TRBV7-8 | TGTGCCAGCAGCTTAGTGTTTAGGGCCAATGAGCAGTTCTTC | CASSLVFRANEQFF
16 | TRBD2 | few | TRBJ2-3 | TRBV7-8 | TGTGCCGCTAAGCGGGAGTCTAGGGCTAGCACAGATACGCAGTATTTT | CAAKRESRASTDTQYF
16 | . | many | TRBJ2-2 | TRBV24-1 | TGTGCCACCAGTGATCCGTCTGTTCTGAACACCGGGGAGCTGTTTTTT | CATSDPSVLNTGELFF
13 | . | many | TRBJ2-1 | TRBV10-1 | TGCGCCAGCGGTGGGGTTGCGAGGAATGAGCAGTTCTTC | CASGGVARNEQFF
14 | . | . | TRBJ2-7 | TRBV6-1 | TGTGCCAGCTCAAACTTCAGGGGAAGGTACGAGCAGCACTTC | CASSNFRGRYEQHF
14 | . | many | TRBJ2-5 | TRBV11-2 | TGTGCCAGCAGCTTATTGGGGGGCCCGGAGACCCAGTACTTC | CASSLLGGPETQYF
16 | . | many | TRBJ2-3 | TRBV9 | TGTGCCAGCAGCGCAGAGCGGGTAGCTCGCACAGATACGCAGTATTTT | CASSAERVARTDTQYF
17 | TRBD1 | few | TRBJ1-1 | TRBV4-3 | TGCGCCAGCAGACCCTCCGGGACAGGGGACATGAACACTGAAGCTTTCTTT | CASRPSGTGDMNTEAFF
16 | TRBD2 | many | TRBJ2-1 | TRBV5-1 | TGCGCCAGCAGCTTGAAGGAGCGGGGGGGGTACAATGAGCAGTTCTTC | CASSLKERGGYNEQFF
14 | TRBD1 | . | TRBJ1-5 | TRBV6-2/TRBV6-3 | TGTGCCAGCAAGGCCGGGACAGTTATAGGGCCCCAGCATTTT | CASKAGTVIGPQHF
11 | . | few | TRBJ1-5 | TRBV6-6 | TGTGCCGGGGGGAAAGATCAGCCCCAGCATTTT | CAGGKDQPQHF
17 | . | . | TRBJ2-2 | TRBV20-1 | TGCAGTGCTAGCCGTTTAGGGAGTAAATCGAGCACCGGGGAGCTGTTTTTT | CSASRLGSKSSTGELFF